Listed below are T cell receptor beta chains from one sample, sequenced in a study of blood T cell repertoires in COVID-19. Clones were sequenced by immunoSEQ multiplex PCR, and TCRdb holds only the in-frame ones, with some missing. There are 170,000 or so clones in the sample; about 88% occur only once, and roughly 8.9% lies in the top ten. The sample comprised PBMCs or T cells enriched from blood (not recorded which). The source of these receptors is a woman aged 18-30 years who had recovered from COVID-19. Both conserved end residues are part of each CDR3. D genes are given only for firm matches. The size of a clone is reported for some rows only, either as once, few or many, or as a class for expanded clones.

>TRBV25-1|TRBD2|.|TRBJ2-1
TGTGCCAGCAGTGAATATTTAGGACTAGCGAAGGGGAATGAGCAGTTCTTC
CASSEYLGLAKGNEQFF
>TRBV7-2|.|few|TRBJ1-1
TGTGCCAGCAGCTACACAGGTGGCGGTTCCACTGAAGCTTTCTTT
CASSYTGGGSTEAFF
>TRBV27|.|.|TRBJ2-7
TGTGCCAGCAGTTTCGCCGGACAGCCGATTATCTACGAGCAGTACTTC
CASSFAGQPIIYEQYF
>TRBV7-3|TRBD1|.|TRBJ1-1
TGTGCCAGCACCAGTAGACCGGACAGGGGGAACACTGAAGCTTTCTTT
CASTSRPDRGNTEAFF
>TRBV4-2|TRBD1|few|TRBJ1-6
TGTGCCAGCAGCCAGGGACAGGGGTACGACAATTCACCCCTCCACTTT
CASSQGQGYDNSPLHF
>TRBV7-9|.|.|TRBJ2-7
TGTGCCAGCACCACGGGGACTGGGACAGTCTCCTACGAGCAGTACTTC
CASTTGTGTVSYEQYF
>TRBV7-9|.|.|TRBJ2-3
TGTGCCGCGCAACTAGGGCGAACGCAGTATTTT
CAAQLGRTQYF
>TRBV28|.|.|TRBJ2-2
TGTGCCAGCAGTCTTCTGACTGCAACCGGGGAGCTGTTTTTT
CASSLLTATGELFF
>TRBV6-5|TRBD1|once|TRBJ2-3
TGTGCCAGCAGTTGGGGGACAGGGTCTACAGATACGCAGTATTTT
CASSWGTGSTDTQYF
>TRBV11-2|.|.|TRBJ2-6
TGTGCCAGCAGCTTAGATCTGGGGCCTGGGGCCAACGTCCTGACTTTC
CASSLDLGPGANVLTF
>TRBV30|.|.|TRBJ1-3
TGTGCCTGGAGTATGGGCAGGGGCTCTGGAAACACCATATATTTT
CAWSMGRGSGNTIYF
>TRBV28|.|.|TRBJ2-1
TGTGCCAGCAGTCGCCGGGAAGACTACAATGAGCAGTTCTTC
CASSRREDYNEQFF
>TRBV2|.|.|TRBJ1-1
TGTGCCACCGCACAGGGACCGAACACTGAAGCTTTCTTT
CATAQGPNTEAFF
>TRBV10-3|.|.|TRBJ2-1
TGTGCCATCAGTCCATGGGAGAGCTCCTACAATGAGCAGTTCTTC
CAISPWESSYNEQFF
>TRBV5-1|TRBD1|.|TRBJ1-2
TGCGCCAGCAACCCGGACAGGGGAGGCTATGGCTACACCTTC
CASNPDRGGYGYTF
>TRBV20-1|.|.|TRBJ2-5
TGCAGTGCTAGTGGTGGAGTCCAAGAGACCCAGTACTTC
CSASGGVQETQYF
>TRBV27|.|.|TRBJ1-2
TGTGCCAGCAGTTTATCGAACGGGGAAGGGTATGGCTACACCTTC
CASSLSNGEGYGYTF
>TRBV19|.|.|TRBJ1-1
TGTGCTTGCGGAACAGGGAACCCTCGACGGGAAGCTTTCTTT
CACGTGNPRREAFF
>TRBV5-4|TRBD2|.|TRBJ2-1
TGTGCCAGCAGCTTGACTAGCGGGAGGAGCTCCTACAATGAGCAGTTCTTC
CASSLTSGRSSYNEQFF
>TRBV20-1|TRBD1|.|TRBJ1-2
TGCAGTGCTAGTCCCGGGACAGCCTATGGCTACACCTTC
CSASPGTAYGYTF
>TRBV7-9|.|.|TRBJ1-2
TGTGCCAGCAGCTTCCGGACAGCTTATGGCTACACCTTC
CASSFRTAYGYTF
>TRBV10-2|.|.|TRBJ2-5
TGCGCCAGCAGGAGTCCCCCGCCAGCGGCACAAGAGACCCAGTACTTC
CASRSPPPAAQETQYF
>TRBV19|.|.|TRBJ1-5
TGTGCCAGTCGCAACTTTTATAGCAATCAGCCCCAGCATTTT
CASRNFYSNQPQHF
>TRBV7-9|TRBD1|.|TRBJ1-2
TGTGCCAGCAGCACGACAGGGCTCCTTGGCTACACCTTC
CASSTTGLLGYTF
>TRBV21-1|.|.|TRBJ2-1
TGTGCCAGCAGCAAACCCCCGGCTATGGCTAGCGGGAGGAGCTCCTACAATGAGCAGTTCTTC
CASSKPPAMASGRSSYNEQFF
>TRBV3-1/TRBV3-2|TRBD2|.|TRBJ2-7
TGTGCCAGCAGCCAAGTGGGTAGCGGGAGTCAGCAGTACTTC
CASSQVGSGSQQYF
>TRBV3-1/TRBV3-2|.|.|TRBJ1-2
TGTGCCAGCAGCCACCACAGCACACTTAACTATGGCTACACCTTC
CASSHHSTLNYGYTF
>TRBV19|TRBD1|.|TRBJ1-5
TGTGCCAGTAGTATAGGGGGACAGAGCAATCAGCCCCAGCATTTT
CASSIGGQSNQPQHF
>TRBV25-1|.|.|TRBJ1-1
TGTGCCAGCAGGGGACAGAACACTGAAGCTTTCTTT
CASRGQNTEAFF
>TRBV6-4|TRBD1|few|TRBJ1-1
TGTGCCAGCCGCCCGCAAGCTACGGGACAGGGGCGGGGAACTGAAGCTTTCTTT
CASRPQATGQGRGTEAFF
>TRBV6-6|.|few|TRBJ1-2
TGTGCCAGCAGTTACACAGGAGAAGGCTACACCTTC
CASSYTGEGYTF
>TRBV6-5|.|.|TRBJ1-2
TGTGCCAGCAGCCGGAACGGGGTAAACTATGGCTACACCTTC
CASSRNGVNYGYTF
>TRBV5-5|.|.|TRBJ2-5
TGTGCCAGCAGCTCCCCTGGGGGGGGCTCCGCGGAGACCCAGTACTTC
CASSSPGGGSAETQYF
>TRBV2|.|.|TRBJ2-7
TGTGCCAGCAGTGAACTAAACTACGAGCAGTACTTC
CASSELNYEQYF
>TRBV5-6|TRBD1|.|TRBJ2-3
TGTGCCAGCAGCTTCCGACAGGGTAGCACAGATACGCAGTATTTT
CASSFRQGSTDTQYF
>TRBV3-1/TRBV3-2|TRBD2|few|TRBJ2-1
TGTGCCAGCAGCCAAGAAGGGACTAGCGGGGGGGCGGCGCAGTTCTTC
CASSQEGTSGGAAQFF
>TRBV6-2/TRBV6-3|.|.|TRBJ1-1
TGTGCCAGCAGTTACTCCCAGTTGAACACTGAAGCTTTCTTT
CASSYSQLNTEAFF
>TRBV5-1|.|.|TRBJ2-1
TGCGCCAGCAGCTTGCGGTGGTCGGGGGAGAACAATGAGCAGTTCTTC
CASSLRWSGENNEQFF
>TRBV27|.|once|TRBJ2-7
TGTGCCAGCAGTCCGTTTAGCTCCTACGAGCAGTACTTC
CASSPFSSYEQYF
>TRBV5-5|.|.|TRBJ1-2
TGTGCCAGCAGCTTGGGATTGGGGGGAAGCGGCTATGGCTACACCTTC
CASSLGLGGSGYGYTF
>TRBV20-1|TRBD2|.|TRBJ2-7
TGCAGTGCTAGTTGGGGGGGCGAGCAGTACTTC
CSASWGGEQYF
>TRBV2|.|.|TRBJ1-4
TGTGCCAGCAGGGGGGCCGCAGTGAGTGAAAAACTGTTTTTT
CASRGAAVSEKLFF
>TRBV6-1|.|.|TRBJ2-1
TGTGCCAGCAGTGAAGTTCAGGGTACGAATGAGCAGTTCTTC
CASSEVQGTNEQFF
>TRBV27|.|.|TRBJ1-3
TGTGCCAGCAGTTTCACAGGGTCAGGAAACACCATATATTTT
CASSFTGSGNTIYF
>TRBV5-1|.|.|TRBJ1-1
TGCGCCAGCAGCTCCAGCTACACAGGTTTAAACACTGAAGCTTTCTTT
CASSSSYTGLNTEAFF
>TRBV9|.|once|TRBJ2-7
TGTGCCAGCAGCACCGATACAGGGAGCTCCTACGAGCAGTACTTC
CASSTDTGSSYEQYF
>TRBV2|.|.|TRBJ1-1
TGTGCCAGCAGTGAAGTCGGTCTTCGAGCTTTCTTT
CASSEVGLRAFF
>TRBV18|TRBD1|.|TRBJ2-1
TGTGCCAGCTCCGCTGGACAGGTTTTCGATGAGCAGTTCTTC
CASSAGQVFDEQFF
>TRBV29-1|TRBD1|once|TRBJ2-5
TGCAGCGTCAGGACAGGGGGCCAAGAGACCCAGTACTTC
CSVRTGGQETQYF
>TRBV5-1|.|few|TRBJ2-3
TGCGCCAGCAGCTTCTCCGGACAGCCGAGCACAGATACGCAGTATTTT
CASSFSGQPSTDTQYF
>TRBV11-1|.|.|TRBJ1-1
TGTGCCAGCAGAAGCCCCACAGGAATGAACACTGAAGCTTTCTTT
CASRSPTGMNTEAFF
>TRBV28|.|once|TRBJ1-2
TGTGCCAGCAGTGCCGGGAGGGGTCGTGGCTACACCTTC
CASSAGRGRGYTF
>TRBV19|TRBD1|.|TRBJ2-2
TGTGCCAGTATGCGGGACAGGGGGATAATCGGGGAGCTGTTTTTT
CASMRDRGIIGELFF